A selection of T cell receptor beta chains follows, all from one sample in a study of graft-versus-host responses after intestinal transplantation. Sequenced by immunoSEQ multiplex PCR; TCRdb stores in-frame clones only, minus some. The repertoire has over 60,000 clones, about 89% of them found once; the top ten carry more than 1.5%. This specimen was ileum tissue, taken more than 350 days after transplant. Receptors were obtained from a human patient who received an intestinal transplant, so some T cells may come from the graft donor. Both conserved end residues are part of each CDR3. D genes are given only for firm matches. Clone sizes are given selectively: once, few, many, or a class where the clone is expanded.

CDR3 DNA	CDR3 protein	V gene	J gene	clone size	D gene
TGTGCCAGCAGCCAAGGACACGGGAGCGGGGGTACAGAGACCCAGTACTTC	CASSQGHGSGGTETQYF	TRBV4-2	TRBJ2-5	.	TRBD2
TGTGCCAGCAGCTTAGTTCCCTATGGCTACACCTTC	CASSLVPYGYTF	TRBV7-6	TRBJ1-2	.	.
TGTGCCAGTAGTATTGCGGGACGGGGGACCTACGAGCAGTACTTC	CASSIAGRGTYEQYF	TRBV19	TRBJ2-7	.	.
TGTGCCAGCAGCTTAACTCGTGGTGCTGAAGCTTTCTTT	CASSLTRGAEAFF	TRBV7-3	TRBJ1-1	.	.
TGTGCCAGCAGCTCATGGGGGGGGGATACGCAGTATTTT	CASSSWGGDTQYF	TRBV6-1	TRBJ2-3	.	TRBD2
TGTGCCAGCAGCTTGGCGGGAGGCACAGATACGCAGTATTTT	CASSLAGGTDTQYF	TRBV5-6	TRBJ2-3	.	.
TGCAGCGTTGATGAGAATATGAACACTGAAGCTTTCTTT	CSVDENMNTEAFF	TRBV29-1	TRBJ1-1	.	.
TGTGCCAGCAGCCAAGCGGAGGTAGGAAACACCATATATTTT	CASSQAEVGNTIYF	TRBV4-2	TRBJ1-3	.	.
TGCGCCAGCAGCTCGACAGGGTACTACAATGAGCAGTTCTTC	CASSSTGYYNEQFF	TRBV5-1	TRBJ2-1	once	TRBD1
TGTGCCAGCTCTCCTCGGTTGAAAGAGACCCAGTACTTC	CASSPRLKETQYF	TRBV18	TRBJ2-5	.	.
TGCGCCAGCAGCTTGTTCCCACAGGACCTTGGAAACACCATATATTTT	CASSLFPQDLGNTIYF	TRBV5-1	TRBJ1-3	.	.
TGCAGCGTTGAAAATCCTGCGGGAGAGGGTTGGAATGAGCAGTTCTTC	CSVENPAGEGWNEQFF	TRBV29-1	TRBJ2-1	.	TRBD2
TGTGCCAGCTCACCACCCCCAGCGGGGGATTTGGATACGCAGTATTTT	CASSPPPAGDLDTQYF	TRBV18	TRBJ2-3	.	TRBD2
TGTGCCAGCAGCTTGGTTGGTAGGGAATATAGCACAGATACGCAGTATTTT	CASSLVGREYSTDTQYF	TRBV5-4	TRBJ2-3	.	.
TGCGCCAGCAGCCAAGAAATAAGGCCGGATACGCAGTATTTT	CASSQEIRPDTQYF	TRBV4-1	TRBJ2-3	few	.
TGTGCCAGCAGTGAACGAATACTGAACACTGAAGCTTTCTTT	CASSERILNTEAFF	TRBV6-5	TRBJ1-1	.	.
TGCAGCGTTGAAGATGGGGACCACCGGGACAGCTCTTATGGCTACACCTTC	CSVEDGDHRDSSYGYTF	TRBV29-1	TRBJ1-2	.	TRBD1
TGTGCCAGTAGCCCCTTTGGAGGTGGCTACAATGAGCAGTTCTTC	CASSPFGGGYNEQFF	TRBV19	TRBJ2-1	.	.
TGTGCCAGCCGTCAGGGGAGCTCCTACAATGAGCAGTTCTTC	CASRQGSSYNEQFF	TRBV2	TRBJ2-1	.	.
TGTGCCAGCAGTTACGCAGGGTACAATGAGCAGTTCTTC	CASSYAGYNEQFF	TRBV6-5	TRBJ2-1	.	.
TGTGCCAGCAGCGTAGCTAAAATCCAGAGGGGCTACACCTTC	CASSVAKIQRGYTF	TRBV9	TRBJ1-2	once	.
TGTGCCAGCACCCCCCGGGAGGGGGCGCAGGCCCCCCGAATGAACACTGAAGCTTTCTTT	CASTPREGAQAPRMNTEAFF	TRBV4-2	TRBJ1-1	.	TRBD1
TGTGCCAGTAGTCCCTTTCTTCCGGGACAGGGGGCGCTGCGCACTGAAGCTTTCTTT	CASSPFLPGQGALRTEAFF	TRBV19	TRBJ1-1	.	TRBD1
TGCGCCAGCAGCTACAGGTCCCAAGAGACCCAGTACTTC	CASSYRSQETQYF	TRBV5-1	TRBJ2-5	once	.